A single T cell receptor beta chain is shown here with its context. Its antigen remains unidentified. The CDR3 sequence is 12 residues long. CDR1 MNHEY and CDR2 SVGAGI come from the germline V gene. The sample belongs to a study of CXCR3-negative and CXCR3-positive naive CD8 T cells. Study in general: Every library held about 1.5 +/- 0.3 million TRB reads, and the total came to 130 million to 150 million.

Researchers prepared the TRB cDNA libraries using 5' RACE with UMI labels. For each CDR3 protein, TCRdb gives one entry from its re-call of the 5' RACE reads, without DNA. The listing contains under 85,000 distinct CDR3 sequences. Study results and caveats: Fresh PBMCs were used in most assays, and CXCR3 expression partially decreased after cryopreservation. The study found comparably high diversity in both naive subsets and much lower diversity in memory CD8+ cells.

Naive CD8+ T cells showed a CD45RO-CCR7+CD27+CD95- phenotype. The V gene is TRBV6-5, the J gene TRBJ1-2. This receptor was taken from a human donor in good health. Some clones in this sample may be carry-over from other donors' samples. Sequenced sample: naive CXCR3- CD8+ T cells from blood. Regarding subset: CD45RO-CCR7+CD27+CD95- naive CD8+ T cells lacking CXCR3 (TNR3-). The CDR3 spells CASSARDYGYTF.